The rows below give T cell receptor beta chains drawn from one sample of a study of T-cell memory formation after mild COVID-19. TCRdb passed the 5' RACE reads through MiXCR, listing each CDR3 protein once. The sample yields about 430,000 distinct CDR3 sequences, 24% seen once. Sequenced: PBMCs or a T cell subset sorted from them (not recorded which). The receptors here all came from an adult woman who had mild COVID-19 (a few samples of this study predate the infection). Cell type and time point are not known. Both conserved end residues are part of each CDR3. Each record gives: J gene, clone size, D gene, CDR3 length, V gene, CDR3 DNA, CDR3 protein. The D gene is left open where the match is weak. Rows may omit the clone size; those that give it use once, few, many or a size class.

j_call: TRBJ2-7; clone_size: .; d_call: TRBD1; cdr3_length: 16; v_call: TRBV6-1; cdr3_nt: TGTGCCAGCAGTGTGCCTCCGGGACAGGGACCCTACGAGCAGTACTTC; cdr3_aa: CASSVPPGQGPYEQYF
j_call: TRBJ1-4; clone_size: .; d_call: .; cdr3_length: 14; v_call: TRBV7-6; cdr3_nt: TGTGCCAGCAGCTACCCGGAGGCCGGGGAAAAACTGTTTTTT; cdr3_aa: CASSYPEAGEKLFF
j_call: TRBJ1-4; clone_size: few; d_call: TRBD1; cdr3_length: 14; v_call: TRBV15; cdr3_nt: TGTGCCACCAGCCGGACAGGGACTAATGAAAAACTGTTTTTT; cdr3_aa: CATSRTGTNEKLFF
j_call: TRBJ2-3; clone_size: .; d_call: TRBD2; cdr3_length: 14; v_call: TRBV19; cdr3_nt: TGTGCCAGTAGTATCCCGACTAGCGCCCATACGCAGTATTTT; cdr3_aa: CASSIPTSAHTQYF
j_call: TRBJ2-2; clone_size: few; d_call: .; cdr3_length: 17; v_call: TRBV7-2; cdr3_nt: TGTGCCAGCAGCTTATACTCCCTGGGGAAGAACACCGGGGAGCTGTTTTTT; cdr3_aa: CASSLYSLGKNTGELFF
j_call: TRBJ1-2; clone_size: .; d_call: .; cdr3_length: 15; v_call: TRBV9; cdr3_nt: TGTGCCAGCAGCGTAGGGAGGACCCTTGGGGATGACTACACCTTC; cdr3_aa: CASSVGRTLGDDYTF
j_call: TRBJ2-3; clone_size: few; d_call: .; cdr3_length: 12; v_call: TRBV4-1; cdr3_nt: TGCGCCAGCAGCCCGACCCGGGATACGCAGTATTTT; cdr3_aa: CASSPTRDTQYF
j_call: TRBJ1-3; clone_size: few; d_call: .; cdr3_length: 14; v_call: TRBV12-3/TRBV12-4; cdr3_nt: TGTGCCAGCAGTCGGACACTCGCTGGAAACACCATATATTTT; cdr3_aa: CASSRTLAGNTIYF
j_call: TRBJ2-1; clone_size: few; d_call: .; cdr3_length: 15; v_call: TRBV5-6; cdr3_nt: TGTGCCAGCAGCTCAGTAGAGATAGCCTACAATGAGCAGTTCTTC; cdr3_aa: CASSSVEIAYNEQFF
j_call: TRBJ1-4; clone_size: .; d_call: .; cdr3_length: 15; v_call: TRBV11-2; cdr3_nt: TGTGCCAGCAGCTTAAAGGGGGGAGCTAATGAAAAACTGTTTTTT; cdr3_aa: CASSLKGGANEKLFF
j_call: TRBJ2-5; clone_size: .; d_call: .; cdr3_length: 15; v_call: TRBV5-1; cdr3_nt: TGCGCCAGCAGCGGGGGACTCCCCGGCCAAGAGACCCAGTACTTC; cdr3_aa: CASSGGLPGQETQYF
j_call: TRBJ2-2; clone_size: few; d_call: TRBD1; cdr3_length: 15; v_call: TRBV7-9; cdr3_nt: TGTGCCAGCAGGAGGAAGGGGGCTTCGGTCGGGGAGCTGTTTTTT; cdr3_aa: CASRRKGASVGELFF
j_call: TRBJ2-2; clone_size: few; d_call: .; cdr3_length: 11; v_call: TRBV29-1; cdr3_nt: TGCAGCCACAGGGCAAACGGGGAGCTGTTTTTT; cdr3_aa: CSHRANGELFF
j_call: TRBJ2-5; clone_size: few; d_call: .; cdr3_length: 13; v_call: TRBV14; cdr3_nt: TGTGCCAGCAGCCAAGTCCCAGGAGAGACCCAGTACTTC; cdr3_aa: CASSQVPGETQYF
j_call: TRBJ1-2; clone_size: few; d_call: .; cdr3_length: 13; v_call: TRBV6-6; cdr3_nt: TGTGCCAGCAGTACAGCCGGGGAGGGTGGCTACACCTTC; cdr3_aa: CASSTAGEGGYTF
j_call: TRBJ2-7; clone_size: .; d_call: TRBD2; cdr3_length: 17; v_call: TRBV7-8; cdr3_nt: TGTGCCAGCAGCTTGGTTCCCCCCCAGCGGGGTATCTACGAGCAGTACTTC; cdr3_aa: CASSLVPPQRGIYEQYF
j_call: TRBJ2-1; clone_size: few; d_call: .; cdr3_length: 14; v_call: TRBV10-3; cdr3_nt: TGTGCCATCAGTGAGTCCGAACAGCCCAATGAGCAGTTCTTC; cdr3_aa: CAISESEQPNEQFF
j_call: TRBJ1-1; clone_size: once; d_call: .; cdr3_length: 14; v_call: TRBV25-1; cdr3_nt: TGTGCCAGCAGTGGGGCAGGGGAGGTTCATGAAGCTTTCTTT; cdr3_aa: CASSGAGEVHEAFF
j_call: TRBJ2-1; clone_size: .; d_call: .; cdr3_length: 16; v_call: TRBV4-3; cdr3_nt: TGCGCCAGCAGCCAAGATCCCCAGGGATCCTACAATGAGCAGTTCTTC; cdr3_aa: CASSQDPQGSYNEQFF
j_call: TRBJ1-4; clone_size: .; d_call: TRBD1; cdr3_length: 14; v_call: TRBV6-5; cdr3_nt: TGTGCCAGCCGCACAGGGGCCCGTAATGAAAAACTGTTTTTT; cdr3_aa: CASRTGARNEKLFF